This T cell receptor (beta chain) is from a study of blood T cell repertoires in COVID-19. Sequencing used immunoSEQ multiplex PCR; TCRdb keeps in-frame clones, though not all of them. In the table there are 310,000 or so clones, approximately 91% of which are singletons. Trimming took 2 bases from V and 4 from J, leaving 3 bases between them. In germline, CDR1 is WNHNN, CDR2 SYGVQD (reference sequence). This CDR3 is 11 amino acids long. This receptor was taken from a woman aged 40 to 49 who had recovered from COVID-19. The chain has TRBV10-1 and TRBJ2-7; D gene unclear. What was sequenced was PBMCs or T cells enriched from blood (not recorded which). This CDR3 is CASSEEYEQYF. The CDR3 DNA follows: TGCGCCAGCAGTGAGGAGTACGAGCAGTACTTC.